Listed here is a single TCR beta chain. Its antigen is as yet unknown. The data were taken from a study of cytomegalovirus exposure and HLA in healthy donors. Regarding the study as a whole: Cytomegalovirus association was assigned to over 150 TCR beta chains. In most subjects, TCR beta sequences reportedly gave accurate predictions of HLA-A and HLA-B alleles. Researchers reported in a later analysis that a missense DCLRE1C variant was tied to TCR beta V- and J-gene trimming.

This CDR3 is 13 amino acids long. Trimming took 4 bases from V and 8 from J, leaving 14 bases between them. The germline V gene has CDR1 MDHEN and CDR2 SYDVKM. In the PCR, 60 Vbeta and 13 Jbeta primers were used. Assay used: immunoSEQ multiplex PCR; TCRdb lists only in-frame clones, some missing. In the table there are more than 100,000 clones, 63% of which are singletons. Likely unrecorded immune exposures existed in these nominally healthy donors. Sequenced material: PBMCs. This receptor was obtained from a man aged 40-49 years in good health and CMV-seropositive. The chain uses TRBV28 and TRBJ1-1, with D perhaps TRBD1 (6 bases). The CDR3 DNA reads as TGTGCCAGCAGTTACGGCGGGGGGCGAGAAGCTTTCTTT. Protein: CASSYGGGREAFF.